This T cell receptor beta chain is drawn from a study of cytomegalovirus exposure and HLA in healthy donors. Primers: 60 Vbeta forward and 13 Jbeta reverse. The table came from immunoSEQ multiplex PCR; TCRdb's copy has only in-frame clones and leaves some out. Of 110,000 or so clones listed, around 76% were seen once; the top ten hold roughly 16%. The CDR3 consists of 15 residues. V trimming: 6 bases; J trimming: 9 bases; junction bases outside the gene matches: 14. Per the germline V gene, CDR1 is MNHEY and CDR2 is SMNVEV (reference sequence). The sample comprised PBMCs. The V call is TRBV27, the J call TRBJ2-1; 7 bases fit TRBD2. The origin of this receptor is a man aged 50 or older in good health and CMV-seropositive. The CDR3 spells CASSLPASGIGEQFF. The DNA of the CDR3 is TGTGCCAGCAGCTTGCCGGCCAGCGGGATTGGTGAGCAGTTCTTC.